This record looks at one T cell receptor (beta chain) sequence and its context. This clone's antigen is unknown. No base qualities exist here, and no much larger clone lies one base off it. The donors were healthy, HIV-negative adults who had no recently reported acute infections or vaccinations. Every donor was a Caucasian adult residing in Nashville, Tennessee, USA. Magnetic negative selection was used to enrich CD4+ T cells, after which naive cells were positively selected on CD45RA and the negative fraction became the memory subset. Blood was obtained by leukapheresis, after which PBMCs were separated by Ficoll-Histopaque density gradient centrifugation and cryopreserved in liquid nitrogen vapor phase. Analytical flow cytometry was used to check the purity and quantity of each magnetically sorted T cell population. Genomic DNA was isolated from each sorted fraction and quantified by UV absorbance on a Nanodrop 2000c.

From the cysteine through the phenylalanine, the CDR3 covers 16 amino acids. The read is trimmed to its CDR3 DNA, 48 bases read in frame from base 1. Taken from the germline V gene, the CDR1 and CDR2 loops are KGHSH and LQKENI. The V and J ends are trimmed by 4 bases and 3 bases, leaving 13 bases between them. This entry is derived from a study of shared clonotypes between healthy human individuals (dated by TCRdb to 2018 to 2020). Concerning the study at large: A few men and a couple of women, aged 18 to 49 years, made up the cohort. For each donor, CD4 naive and CD4 memory were each given three plates, CD8 naive was given two plates, and CD8 memory was given one plate. To estimate repertoire size and how much clonotype sharing occurs between individuals, the study deeply sequenced the blood TCR repertoires of roughly 5 healthy adults. Libraries were prepared and TCR repertoires were sequenced by different laboratories using diverse techniques, in order to increase sequencing depth and limit assay-specific biases. Between about 0.9 and 10 billion PBMCs per donor were obtained by leukapheresis.

Using the deep immunoSEQ assay, multiplex PCR amplified TCR CDR3 regions from genomic DNA. Extracted genomic DNA from each cell subset was distributed evenly across all wells of several immunoSEQ 96-well plates, and each plate was treated as a replicate. For sorted subsets, approximately 0.2 ug of genomic DNA, equivalent to tens of thousands of T cell genomes, went into each replicate PCR. Purified libraries were quantified with a Qubit 3.0 fluorometer, sized on a Bioanalyzer 2100, and re-quantified with the KAPA Library Quantification kit. Every immunoSEQ 96-well plate was sequenced on a separate single-read 150-cycle Illumina NextSeq 550 flow cell. The authors' analysis ran thus. Because only junctional sequences without quality scores were contained in the immunoSEQ output, filtering matching that applied to full-length reads could not be performed. To assign V/J genes and CDR3, sequences were annotated against IMGT germline references using PyIR, a Python wrapper for IgBLAST v1.9. Any read was removed if the V/J assignment was weak (E-value above 1e-6), the CDR3 was missing, or the read contained stop codons, out-of-frame junctions, or ambiguous translated residues. V3J clonotypes were defined by identical inferred V gene, J gene, and CDR3 amino acid sequence. Percentage overlap between repertoires was computed as shared unique clonotypes divided by the size of the smaller repertoire. Richness of each repertoire was evaluated using RTK rarefaction, the Chao1 estimator, and Recon v2.1 estimates of unobserved clonotypes. For all TCRbeta clonotypes obtained by the gDNA method from a few donors, generation probabilities were computed with OLGA. The table comes from immuneACCESS by way of TCRdb, which keeps in-frame sequences with V and J called. Part of the clones is missing from these tables; in studies checked, under half for an unresolved V gene and the rest for unknown reasons. V and J calls and clone size are those listed in that table; D and trimming were worked out from the DNA. The table for this sample lists about a million clones; around four fifths of them were counted only once. About 1.5% of the sample goes to the ten largest clones.

The study at large found these results: Rarefaction of sorted-subset datasets indicated incomplete sequencing despite the large sequencing depth. Because the study included a small number of donors, the genetic and exposure-history diversity represented was limited. Sampling was limited to blood, and TCR repertoires in tissue likely differ from TCR repertoires in blood. Compared with non-shared clonotypes, clonotypes shared by all four sorted-subset donors had higher generation probabilities. Larger estimated clonotype richness was generally found for naive subsets than for memory subsets. Based on pairwise subsampling, the degree of clonotype sharing among donors was expected to be affected by sequencing depth. When several donors were compared, the shared fraction of clonotypes was about 5.2% for naive CD4, more than 3% for naive CD8, 2% to 2.5% for memory CD4, and 0.35% to 0.4% for memory CD8.

The rearranged segments are TRBV18 and TRBJ2-6, and possibly TRBD2, on 5 matching bases. Sample: memory CD4+ T cells sorted from blood. The cell subset or site label here, explained by the study, means: CD45RA-negative fraction. The receptor was isolated from a man aged 18 to 29 in good health. The bases are TGTGCCAGCTCACAAATGAGGGTGAATGGGGCCAACGTCCTGACTTTC. Protein translation: CASSQMRVNGANVLTF.